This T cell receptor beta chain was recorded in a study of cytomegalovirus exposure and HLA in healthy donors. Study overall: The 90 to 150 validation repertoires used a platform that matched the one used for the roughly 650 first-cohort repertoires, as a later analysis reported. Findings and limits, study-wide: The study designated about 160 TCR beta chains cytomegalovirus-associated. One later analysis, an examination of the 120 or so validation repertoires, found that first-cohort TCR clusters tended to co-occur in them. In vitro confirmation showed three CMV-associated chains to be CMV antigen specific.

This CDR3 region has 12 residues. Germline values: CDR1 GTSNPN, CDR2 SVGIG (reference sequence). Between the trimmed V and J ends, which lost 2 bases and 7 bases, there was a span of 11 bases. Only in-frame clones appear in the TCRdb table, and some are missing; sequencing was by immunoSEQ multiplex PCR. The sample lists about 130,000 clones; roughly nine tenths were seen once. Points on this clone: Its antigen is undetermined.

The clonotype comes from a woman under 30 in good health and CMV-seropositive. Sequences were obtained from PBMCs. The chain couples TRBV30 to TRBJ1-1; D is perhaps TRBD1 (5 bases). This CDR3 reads CAWSLGGGEAFF. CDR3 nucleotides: TGTGCCTGGAGTCTCGGGGGGGGTGAAGCTTTCTTT.